The present TCR beta chain was sequenced within a study of blood T cells in healthy people across ages. It was with a sample-barcoded 5' primer and a J-beta primer mix that a second PCR of about 6 to 12 cycles was run. Each cDNA molecule, via a template-switch adaptor with 12 random nucleotides, was tagged. MiXCR, applied by TCRdb to the 5' RACE reads, yields one record per CDR3 protein. The sample has 890,000 or so distinct CDR3 sequences, 55% to 65% seen once. Trimming took 2 bases from V and 9 from J; bases not matched to a gene: 8. The CDR3 loop spans 16 amino acids. The germline V gene encodes CDR1 SEHNR and CDR2 FQNEAQ (reference sequence).

The sample comprised blood. This TCR was sampled from a man under 40 in good health. J is TRBJ2-1 and V is TRBV7-9, with 12 bases matching TRBD2. The CDR3 reads CASSLWLAGGPGEQFF. As DNA, the CDR3 is TGTGCCAGCAGCTTATGGCTAGCGGGGGGGCCCGGTGAGCAGTTCTTC.